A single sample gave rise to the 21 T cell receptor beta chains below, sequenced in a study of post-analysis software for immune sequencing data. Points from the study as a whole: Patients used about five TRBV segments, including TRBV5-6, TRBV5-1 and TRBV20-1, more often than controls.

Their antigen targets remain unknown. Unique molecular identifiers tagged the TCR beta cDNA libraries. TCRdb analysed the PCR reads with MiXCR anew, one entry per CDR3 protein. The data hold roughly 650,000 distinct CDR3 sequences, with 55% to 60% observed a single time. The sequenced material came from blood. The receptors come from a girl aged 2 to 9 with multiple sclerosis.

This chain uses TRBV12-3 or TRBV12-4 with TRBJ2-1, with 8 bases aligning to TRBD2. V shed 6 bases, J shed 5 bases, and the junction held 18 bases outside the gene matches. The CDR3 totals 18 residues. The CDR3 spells CASSTSGTSQYLDNEQFF. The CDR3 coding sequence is TGTGCCAGCAGCACCTCCGGGACTAGTCAATATTTAGACAATGAGCAGTTCTTC.

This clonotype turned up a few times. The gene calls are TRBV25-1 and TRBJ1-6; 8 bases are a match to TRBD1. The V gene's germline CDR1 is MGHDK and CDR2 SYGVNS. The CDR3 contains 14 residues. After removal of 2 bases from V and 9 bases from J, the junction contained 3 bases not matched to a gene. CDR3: CASSEQGAGSPLHF. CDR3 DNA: TGTGCCAGCAGTGAACAGGGGGCCGGTTCACCCCTCCACTTT.

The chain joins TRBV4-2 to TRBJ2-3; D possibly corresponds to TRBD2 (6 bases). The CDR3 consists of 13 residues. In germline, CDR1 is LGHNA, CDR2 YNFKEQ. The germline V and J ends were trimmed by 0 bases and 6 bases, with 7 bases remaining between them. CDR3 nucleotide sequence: TGTGCCAGCAGCCAAGATGGAGGGGATACGCAGTATTTT. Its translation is CASSQDGGDTQYF.

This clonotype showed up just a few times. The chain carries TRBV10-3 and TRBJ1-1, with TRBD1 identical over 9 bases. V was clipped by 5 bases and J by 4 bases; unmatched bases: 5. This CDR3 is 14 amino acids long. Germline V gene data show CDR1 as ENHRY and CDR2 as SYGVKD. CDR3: CAISSRTGATEAFF. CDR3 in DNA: TGTGCCATCAGTTCCAGGACAGGGGCCACTGAAGCTTTCTTT.

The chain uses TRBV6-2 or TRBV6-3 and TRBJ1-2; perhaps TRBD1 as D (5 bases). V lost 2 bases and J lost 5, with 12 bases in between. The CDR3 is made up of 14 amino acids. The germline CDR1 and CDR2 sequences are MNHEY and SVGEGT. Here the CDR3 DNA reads TGTGCCAGCAGTTACCGGGACGGGGGGTATGGCTACACCTTC. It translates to CASSYRDGGYGYTF.

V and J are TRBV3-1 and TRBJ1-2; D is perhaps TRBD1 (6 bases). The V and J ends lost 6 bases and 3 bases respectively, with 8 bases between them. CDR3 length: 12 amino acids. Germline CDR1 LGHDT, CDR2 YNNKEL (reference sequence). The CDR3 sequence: CASSNRDYGYTF. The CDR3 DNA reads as TGTGCCAGCAGTAACAGGGACTATGGCTACACCTTC.

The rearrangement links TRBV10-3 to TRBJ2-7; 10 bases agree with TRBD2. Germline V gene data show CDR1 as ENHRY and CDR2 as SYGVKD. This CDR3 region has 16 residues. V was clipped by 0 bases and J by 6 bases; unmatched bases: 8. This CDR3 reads CAISESGLAGVAEQYF. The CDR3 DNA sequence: TGTGCCATCAGTGAGTCTGGGCTAGCGGGAGTAGCCGAGCAGTACTTC.

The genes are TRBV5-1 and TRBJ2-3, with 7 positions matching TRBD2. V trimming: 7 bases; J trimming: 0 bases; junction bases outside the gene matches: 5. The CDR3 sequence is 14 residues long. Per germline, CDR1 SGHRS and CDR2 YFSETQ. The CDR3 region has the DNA TGCGCCAGCGCGACAGCGGGGAGCACAGATACGCAGTATTTT. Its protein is CASATAGSTDTQYF.

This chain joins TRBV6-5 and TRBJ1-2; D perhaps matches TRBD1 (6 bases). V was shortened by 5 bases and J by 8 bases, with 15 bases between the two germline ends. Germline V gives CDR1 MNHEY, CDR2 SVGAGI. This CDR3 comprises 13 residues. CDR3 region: CASSLRQGLGYTF. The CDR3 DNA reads TGTGCCAGCAGTCTACGCCAGGGGCTGGGCTACACCTTC.

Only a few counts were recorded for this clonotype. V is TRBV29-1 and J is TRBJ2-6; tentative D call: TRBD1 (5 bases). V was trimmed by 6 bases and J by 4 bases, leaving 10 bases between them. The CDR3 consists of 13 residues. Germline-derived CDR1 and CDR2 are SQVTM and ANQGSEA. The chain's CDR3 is CSVQDPGANVLTF. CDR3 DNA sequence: TGCAGCGTACAGGACCCCGGGGCCAACGTCCTGACTTTC. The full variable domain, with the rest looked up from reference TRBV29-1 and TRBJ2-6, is SAVISQKPSRDICQRGTSLTIQCQVDSQVTMMFWYRQQPGQSLTLIATANQGSEATYESGFVIDKFPISRPNLTFSTLTVSNMSPEDSSIYLCSVQDPGANVLTFGAGSRLTVL.

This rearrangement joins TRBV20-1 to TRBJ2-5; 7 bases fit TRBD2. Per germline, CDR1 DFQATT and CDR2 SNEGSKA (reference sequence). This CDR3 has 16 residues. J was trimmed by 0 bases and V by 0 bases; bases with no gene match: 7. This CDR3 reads CSARDSSAGDQETQYF. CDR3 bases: TGCAGTGCTAGAGACTCCTCCGCGGGGGACCAAGAGACCCAGTACTTC.

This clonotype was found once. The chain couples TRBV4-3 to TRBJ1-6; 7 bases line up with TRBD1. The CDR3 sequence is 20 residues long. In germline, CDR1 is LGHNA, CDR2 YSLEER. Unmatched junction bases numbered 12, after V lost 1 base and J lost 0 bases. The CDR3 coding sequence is TGCGCCAGCAGCCAAGGTCCCGCCGAGACAGGGCCCTCCTATAATTCACCCCTCCACTTT. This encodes CASSQGPAETGPSYNSPLHF.

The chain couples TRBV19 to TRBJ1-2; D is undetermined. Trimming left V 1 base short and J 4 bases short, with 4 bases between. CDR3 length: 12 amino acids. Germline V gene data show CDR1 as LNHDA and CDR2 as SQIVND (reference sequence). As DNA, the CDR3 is TGTGCCAGTAGTATAGCGGGCTATGGCTACACCTTC. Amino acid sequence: CASSIAGYGYTF. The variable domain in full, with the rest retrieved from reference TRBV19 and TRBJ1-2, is DGGITQSPKYLFRKEGQNVTLSCEQNLNHDAMYWYRQDPGQGLRLIYYSQIVNDFQKGDIAEGYSVSREKKESFPLTVTSAQKNPTAFYLCASSIAGYGYTFGSGTRLTVV.

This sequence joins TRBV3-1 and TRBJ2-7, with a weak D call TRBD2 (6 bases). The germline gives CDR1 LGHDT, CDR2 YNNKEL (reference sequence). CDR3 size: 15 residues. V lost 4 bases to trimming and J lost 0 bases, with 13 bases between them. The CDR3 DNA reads TGTGCCAGCAGCCGTGGACTACCCAGCTCCTACGAGCAGTACTTC. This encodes CASSRGLPSSYEQYF.

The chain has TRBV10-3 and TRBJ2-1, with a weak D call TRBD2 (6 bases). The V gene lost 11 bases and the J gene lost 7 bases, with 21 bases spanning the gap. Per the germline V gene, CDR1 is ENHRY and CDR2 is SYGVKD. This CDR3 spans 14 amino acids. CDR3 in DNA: TGTGCCTCCTCCCAGGGTAGCGGACCGAATGAGCAGTTCTTC. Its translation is CASSQGSGPNEQFF.

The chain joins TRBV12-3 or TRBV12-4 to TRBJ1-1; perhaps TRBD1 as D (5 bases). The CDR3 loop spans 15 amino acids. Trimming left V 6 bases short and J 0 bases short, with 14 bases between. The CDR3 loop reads CASSRDGVLNTEAFF. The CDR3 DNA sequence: TGTGCCAGCAGCCGGGACGGGGTACTGAACACTGAAGCTTTCTTT.

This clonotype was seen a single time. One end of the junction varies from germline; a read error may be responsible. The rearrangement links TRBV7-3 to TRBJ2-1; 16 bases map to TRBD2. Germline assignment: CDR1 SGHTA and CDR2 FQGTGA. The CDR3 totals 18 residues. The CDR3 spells CASSPVGTSGRAYNEQFF. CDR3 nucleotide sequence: TGTGCCAGCAGCCCTGTAGGGACTAGCGGGAGGGCCTACAACGAGCAGTTCTTC.

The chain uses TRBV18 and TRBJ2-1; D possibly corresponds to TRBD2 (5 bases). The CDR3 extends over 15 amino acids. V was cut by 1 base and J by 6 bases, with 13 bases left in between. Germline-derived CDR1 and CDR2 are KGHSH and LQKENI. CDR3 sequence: CASSPRTVRGNEQFF. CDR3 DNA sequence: TGTGCCAGCTCACCACGTACGGTCCGGGGCAATGAGCAGTTCTTC.

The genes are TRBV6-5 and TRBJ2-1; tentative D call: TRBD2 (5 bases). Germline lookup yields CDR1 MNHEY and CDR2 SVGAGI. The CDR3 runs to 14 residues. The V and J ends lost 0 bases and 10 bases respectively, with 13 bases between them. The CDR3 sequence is CASSYSRLNVEQFF. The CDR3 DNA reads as TGTGCCAGCAGTTACTCGAGACTAAACGTCGAGCAGTTCTTC.

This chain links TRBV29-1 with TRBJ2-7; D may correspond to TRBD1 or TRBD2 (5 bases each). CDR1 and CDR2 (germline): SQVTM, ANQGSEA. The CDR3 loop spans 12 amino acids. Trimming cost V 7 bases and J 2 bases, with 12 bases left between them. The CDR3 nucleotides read TGCAGCGCCTGGGGACGGGCCTACGAGCAGTACTTC. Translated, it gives CSAWGRAYEQYF.

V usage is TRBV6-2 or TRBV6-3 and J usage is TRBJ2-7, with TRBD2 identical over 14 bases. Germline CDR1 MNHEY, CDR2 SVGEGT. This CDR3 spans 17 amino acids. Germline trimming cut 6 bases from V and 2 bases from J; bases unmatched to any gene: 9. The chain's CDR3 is CASRRGTSGSNPYEQYF. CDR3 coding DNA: TGTGCCAGCAGACGTGGGACTAGCGGGAGTAATCCCTACGAGCAGTACTTC.